The rows below give T cell receptor beta chains drawn from one sample of a study of blood T cell repertoires in COVID-19. The method was immunoSEQ multiplex PCR; TCRdb's version includes in-frame clones alone and lacks a portion of them. The table has 250,000 to 350,000 clones, approximately 91% seen once. Sequenced input: peripheral blood. The receptors come from a man aged 18 to 29 with active or convalescent COVID-19. CDR3s include the opening cysteine and the closing phenylalanine or tryptophan. The order of the fields is J gene, V gene, D gene, CDR3 length, clone size, CDR3 DNA, CDR3 protein. D genes are given only for firm matches. Not all rows give a size; the values are once, few, many and, for expanded clones, a class.

>TRBJ2-7|TRBV19|NA|15|once
TGTGCCAGTAGTACGACAGCAACCCTAGTCTACGAGCAGTACTTC
CASSTTATLVYEQYF
>TRBJ2-1|TRBV3-1/TRBV3-2|TRBD2|13|NA
TGTGCCAGCAGCAACGGGGGGAACAATGAGCAGTTCTTC
CASSNGGNNEQFF
>TRBJ1-1|TRBV7-8|NA|14|NA
TGTGCCAGCAGCTTAGTGACAGGAAACACTGAAGCTTTCTTT
CASSLVTGNTEAFF
>TRBJ2-1|TRBV6-5|TRBD2|15|NA
TGTGCCAGCAGCCTCCTTAGCGGGAGCTACAATGAGCAGTTCTTC
CASSLLSGSYNEQFF
>TRBJ2-7|TRBV5-5|NA|14|NA
TGTGCCAGCAGCTGGGACATCTTAACCTACGAGCAGTACTTC
CASSWDILTYEQYF
>TRBJ2-2|TRBV3-1/TRBV3-2|TRBD2|19|NA
TGTGCCAGCACCTCAAAGGTCCTAGCGGGGGGGCCTTACACCGGGGAGCTGTTTTTT
CASTSKVLAGGPYTGELFF
>TRBJ1-5|TRBV6-6|TRBD1|13|NA
TGTGCCAGCAGTTCAGGGGGCGGCCAGCCCCAGCATTTT
CASSSGGGQPQHF
>TRBJ1-1|TRBV5-1|TRBD1|11|NA
TGCGCCAGCGGACAGGGGCGAAAAGCTTTCTTT
CASGQGRKAFF
>TRBJ2-2|TRBV6-5|TRBD2|13|NA
TGTGCCAGCACCCTTACTAGCGTCGGGGAGCTGTTTTTT
CASTLTSVGELFF
>TRBJ2-7|TRBV7-9|NA|12|NA
TGTGCCAGCAGCTTCCTTTCCTACGAGCAGTACTTC
CASSFLSYEQYF
>TRBJ2-3|TRBV14|NA|15|NA
TGTGCCAGCAGTAGTGGTCGGTTCAGCACAGATACGCAGTATTTT
CASSSGRFSTDTQYF
>TRBJ2-5|TRBV25-1|TRBD2|15|NA
TGTGCCAGCAGTTCTAGCGGGGGGCCACAAGAGACCCAGTACTTC
CASSSSGGPQETQYF
>TRBJ1-2|TRBV6-1|TRBD1|14|NA
TGTGCCAGCAGTGAATTAGGGGGCGGTTATGGCTACACCTTC
CASSELGGGYGYTF
>TRBJ1-4|TRBV4-1|TRBD1|15|NA
TGCGCCAGCAGCCAATGGACAGGTTATAATGAAAAACTGTTTTTT
CASSQWTGYNEKLFF
>TRBJ1-1|TRBV10-2|NA|12|NA
TGCGCCAGCAGTGACTCATCGAGATTCGCTTTCTTT
CASSDSSRFAFF
>TRBJ2-7|TRBV3-1/TRBV3-2|NA|13|NA
TGTGCCAGCAGCCTTGGAGGGGGCGACGAGCAGTACTTC
CASSLGGGDEQYF
>TRBJ1-2|TRBV6-5|NA|15|NA
TGTGCCAGCAGTTCCTATGACAGTTCTAACTATGGCTACACCTTC
CASSSYDSSNYGYTF
>TRBJ1-1|TRBV29-1|TRBD1|15|NA
TGCAGCGACGCTACAGGGGGCGGAAGGGACACTGAAGCTTTCTTT
CSDATGGGRDTEAFF
>TRBJ1-1|TRBV5-6|NA|15|NA
TGTGCCAGCAGCGCGGGATTGACAATAGACACTGAAGCTTTCTTT
CASSAGLTIDTEAFF
>TRBJ2-3|TRBV18|NA|16|NA
TGTGCCAGCTCACCATTTCCAGGGCCCGCCTTCGATACGCAGTATTTT
CASSPFPGPAFDTQYF
>TRBJ1-2|TRBV6-6|TRBD1|13|NA
TGTGCCAGCAGTTATGGACAGGGGGCTGGCTACACCTTC
CASSYGQGAGYTF
>TRBJ1-1|TRBV2|TRBD1|14|NA
TGTGCCAGCAGGCCTGGACAGGGGTTCACTGAAGCTTTCTTT
CASRPGQGFTEAFF
>TRBJ1-5|TRBV4-1|NA|14|NA
TGCGCCAGCAGCGATGACAGGTTGGTTCAGCCCCAGCATTTT
CASSDDRLVQPQHF
>TRBJ1-2|TRBV19|NA|15|NA
TGTGCCAGTAGTATTGAGAGGTCGGGGGGCCGGGGCTACACCTTC
CASSIERSGGRGYTF
>TRBJ1-2|TRBV3-1/TRBV3-2|NA|13|NA
TGTGCCAGCAGCCTCGGGCAGGGATACGGCTACACCTTC
CASSLGQGYGYTF
>TRBJ2-2|TRBV7-8|TRBD2|16|NA
TGTGCCAGCAGCCGAGGAGCGGGGGGGAACACCGGGGAGCTGTTTTTT
CASSRGAGGNTGELFF
>TRBJ2-1|TRBV7-7|TRBD2|17|NA
TGTGCCAGCAGCTTAGATGTTTCGGGCGGGGGGGCCAATGAGCAGTTCTTC
CASSLDVSGGGANEQFF
>TRBJ2-1|TRBV12-3/TRBV12-4|NA|13|NA
TGTGCCAGCAGTTTAGCAGGGACACCCCTCCGGTTCTTC
CASSLAGTPLRFF
>TRBJ1-1|TRBV7-9|NA|14|NA
TGTGCCAGCAGCCTCCGATCCGGAGGGACTGAAGCTTTCTTT
CASSLRSGGTEAFF
>TRBJ2-7|TRBV27|TRBD2|17|NA
TGTGCCAGCAGTCTCACTCCCGGGACTAGCGGGCGTAGGGAGCAGTACTTC
CASSLTPGTSGRREQYF
>TRBJ1-1|TRBV15|TRBD1|12|once
TGTGCCACCAGTTTCACAGGGGATGAAGCTTTCTTT
CATSFTGDEAFF
>TRBJ2-2|TRBV6-1|NA|16|NA
TGTGCCAGCAGTGAAGCGCCAGACATGAACACCGGGGAGCTGTTTTTT
CASSEAPDMNTGELFF
>TRBJ1-1|TRBV19|TRBD1|17|NA
TGTGCCAGTAGTCCCGGGACAGGGGGCGATTCGAACACTGAAGCTTTCTTT
CASSPGTGGDSNTEAFF
>TRBJ2-7|TRBV12-2|NA|16|many
TGTGCAAGTCGCTTAGACGGGGACAGGGGGATGTACGAGCAGTACTTC
CASRLDGDRGMYEQYF